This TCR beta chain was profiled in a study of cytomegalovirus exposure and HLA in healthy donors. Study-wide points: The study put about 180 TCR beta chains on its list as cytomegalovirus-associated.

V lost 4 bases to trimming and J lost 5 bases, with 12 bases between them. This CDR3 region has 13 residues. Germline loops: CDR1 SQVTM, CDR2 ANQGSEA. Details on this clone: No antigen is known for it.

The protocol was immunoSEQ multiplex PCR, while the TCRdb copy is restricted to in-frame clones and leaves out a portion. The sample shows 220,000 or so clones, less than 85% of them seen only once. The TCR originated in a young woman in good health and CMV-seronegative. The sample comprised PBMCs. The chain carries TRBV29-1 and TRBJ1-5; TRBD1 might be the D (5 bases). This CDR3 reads CSVVAGLDQPQHF. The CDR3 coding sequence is TGCAGCGTTGTTGCAGGGCTTGATCAGCCCCAGCATTTT.